These 21 T cell receptor beta chains came from one sample sequenced in a study of blood T cell repertoires in COVID-19. The table came from immunoSEQ multiplex PCR; TCRdb's copy has only in-frame clones and leaves some out. Of roughly 150,000 clones listed, about 86% were seen once; the top ten hold roughly 19%. The sample comprised peripheral blood. These receptors came from a woman at least 80 years old with acute or convalescent COVID-19.

V usage is TRBV5-5 and J usage is TRBJ2-1; D perhaps matches TRBD2 (6 bases). Germline V lookup: CDR1 SGHKS, CDR2 YYEKEE (reference sequence). This CDR3 has 15 amino acids. V gave up 2 bases and J gave up 5 bases, with 14 bases separating them. The CDR3: CASSFSTRGDNEQFF. CDR3 in DNA: TGTGCCAGCAGCTTTTCGACTAGAGGCGACAATGAGCAGTTCTTC.

The chain carries TRBV19 and TRBJ2-5; TRBD2 agrees at 13 bases. Germline V CDR1 and CDR2: LNHDA, SQIVND (reference sequence). The CDR3 sequence is 15 residues long. V was pared by 9 bases and J by 2 bases, with 6 bases of the junction left unmatched. The CDR3, as DNA: TGTGCCAGCAATGGACTAGCGGGGGTTCAAGAGACCCAGTACTTC. The encoded protein is CASNGLAGVQETQYF.

This chain links TRBV5-8 with TRBJ1-5; 10 nucleotides line up with TRBD1. V trimming: 3 bases; J trimming: 1 base; junction bases outside the gene matches: 4. CDR1 SGHTS and CDR2 YDEGEE come from the germline V gene. The CDR3 has 16 residues. DNA for the CDR3: TGTGCCAGCAGCTGGGGGACAGGGGAGAGCAATCAGCCCCAGCATTTT. Its protein is CASSWGTGESNQPQHF.

The J gene is TRBJ1-6, the V gene TRBV5-1; TRBD1 agrees at 8 bases. The germline V gene encodes CDR1 SGHRS and CDR2 YFSETQ. The V gene end was trimmed by 5 bases and the J gene end by 0 bases; junction bases not matched to a gene: 7. This CDR3 comprises 17 residues. This CDR3 reads CASSWTGLSSYNSPLHF. The CDR3 bases are TGCGCCAGCAGTTGGACAGGGTTGAGCTCCTATAATTCACCCCTCCACTTT.

J is TRBJ1-2 and V is TRBV7-2; D uncertain. Trimming took 0 bases from V and 4 from J, leaving 12 bases between them. This CDR3 is 15 amino acids long. Germline-derived CDR1 and CDR2 are SGHTA and FQGNSA. CDR3 region: CASSLAPRSPYGYTF. CDR3 nucleotide sequence: TGTGCCAGCAGCTTAGCTCCTCGGAGTCCCTATGGCTACACCTTC.

The V call is TRBV5-1, the J call TRBJ2-3, with 8 nucleotides matching TRBD2. Trimming at V came to 0 bases and at J to 4 bases, leaving 7 bases not matched to a gene. The CDR3 extends over 16 amino acids. The germline gives CDR1 SGHRS, CDR2 YFSETQ. The CDR3 protein is CASSLEGLVFADTQYF. CDR3 nucleotide sequence: TGCGCCAGCAGCTTGGAGGGACTAGTCTTTGCAGATACGCAGTATTTT.

The rearrangement links TRBV6-5 to TRBJ2-7, with TRBD1 identical over 7 bases. With 5 bases clipped from V and 2 bases from J, the junction kept 9 bases outside the gene matches. Germline CDR1 and CDR2: MNHEY and SVGAGI. This CDR3 has 15 amino acids. CDR3 region: CASSQARQGPYEQYF. The DNA of the CDR3 is TGTGCCAGCAGTCAGGCCAGACAGGGCCCCTACGAGCAGTACTTC.

The chain is built from TRBV10-1 and TRBJ2-1, with a possible D match to TRBD2 (5 bases). Germline V gives CDR1 WNHNN, CDR2 SYGVQD (reference sequence). Deletions cut 0 bases from V and 11 bases from J, with 11 bases between. CDR3 size: 13 residues. Here the CDR3 reads CASSESRTGKQFF. The CDR3 coding sequence is TGCGCCAGCAGTGAGTCGAGGACGGGAAAGCAGTTCTTC.

J is TRBJ2-3 and V is TRBV7-9; TRBD1 matches at 8 bases. J lost 3 bases, V lost 4 bases, and 15 bases had no gene match. The CDR3 length is 18 residues. Germline CDR1 reads SEHNR; CDR2 reads FQNEAQ (reference sequence). This CDR3 reads CASSSRTGLSFGTDTQYF. CDR3 DNA: TGTGCCAGCAGCTCTAGGACAGGGCTGTCATTCGGAACAGATACGCAGTATTTT.

The chain joins TRBV6-1 to TRBJ1-2; D might be TRBD1 (6 bases). This CDR3 is 13 amino acids long. Trimming left V 1 base short and J 7 bases short, with 10 bases between. The germline V gene encodes CDR1 MNHNS and CDR2 SASEGT. The CDR3 DNA reads TGTGCCAGCAGTGAAGACAGGGTGCGTGGCTACACCTTC. Encoded protein: CASSEDRVRGYTF.

The rearrangement joins TRBV29-1 to TRBJ1-6, with D perhaps matching TRBD1 (6 bases). Germline values: CDR1 SQVTM, CDR2 ANQGSEA. Trimming took off 4 bases at V and 7 bases at J, with 11 bases between the two ends. The CDR3 length is 13 residues. The CDR3 protein is CSVADRINSPLHF. CDR3 DNA sequence: TGCAGCGTTGCAGACAGGATCAATTCACCCCTCCACTTT. The whole variable domain, filled in from reference TRBV29-1 and TRBJ1-6, reads SAVISQKPSRDICQRGTSLTIQCQVDSQVTMMFWYRQQPGQSLTLIATANQGSEATYESGFVIDKFPISRPNLTFSTLTVSNMSPEDSSIYLCSVADRINSPLHFGNGTRLTVT.

This chain connects TRBV18 to TRBJ2-7, with 11 bases fitting TRBD1. Germline V lookup: CDR1 KGHSH, CDR2 LQKENI. The CDR3 is made up of 16 amino acids. V shed 3 bases and J 6 bases; nucleotides not matched to a gene: 10. This CDR3 is CASSPPGTGGTGEQYF. The CDR3, as DNA: TGTGCCAGCTCACCCCCAGGGACAGGGGGTACGGGCGAGCAGTACTTC.

The CDR3 bases are TGCGCCAGCAGCCCGGGACTCACTTCCAACTATGGCTACACCTTC. This gives the protein CASSPGLTSNYGYTF. This chain uses TRBV4-1 with TRBJ1-2, with a possible D match to TRBD1 (5 bases). This CDR3 has 15 residues. Trimming took off 4 bases at V and 2 bases at J, with 14 bases between the two ends. Germline CDR1 reads MGHRA; CDR2 reads YSYEKL.

V usage is TRBV12-2 and J usage is TRBJ1-5. TRBV12-2 is described as a pseudogene. CDR3 length equals 16 residues. The CDR3 region is CASRSTNQTDNQPQHF. CDR3 coding DNA: TGTGCAAGTCGCTCCACCAACCAGACTGACAATCAGCCCCAGCATTTT.

The V gene is TRBV4-2, the J gene TRBJ2-5; 15 bases line up with TRBD2. CDR3 length equals 14 residues. Germline assignment: CDR1 LGHNA and CDR2 YNFKEQ. V shed 4 bases and J 9 bases; nucleotides not matched to a gene: 3. CDR3 bases: TGTGCCAGCAGCCCCAGGACTAGCGGGAGGGCCCAGTACTTC. Translation: CASSPRTSGRAQYF.

The J gene is TRBJ2-7, the V gene TRBV3-1 (or the pseudogene TRBV3-2); D unclear. Germline V gene lookup returns CDR1 LGHDT and CDR2 YNNKEL (reference sequence). Between the trimmed V and J ends, which lost 0 bases and 6 bases, there was a span of 9 bases. This CDR3 spans 13 amino acids. The CDR3 DNA reads TGTGCCAGCAGCCAAGATCTGTCTATCGAGCAGTACTTC. Protein sequence: CASSQDLSIEQYF.

V and J are TRBV7-9 and TRBJ1-2; D may be TRBD1 (5 bases). Germline-derived CDR1 and CDR2 are SEHNR and FQNEAQ (reference sequence). The CDR3 contains 12 residues. Trimming stripped 3 bases from V and 4 bases from J, with 6 bases between. In DNA, the CDR3 is TGTGCCAGCAGCTTGGACATCTATGGCTACACCTTC. It yields the protein CASSLDIYGYTF.

The J gene is TRBJ2-1, the V gene TRBV18, with a possible D match to TRBD2 (5 bases). The CDR3 totals 13 residues. The germline gives CDR1 KGHSH, CDR2 LQKENI. Trimming took off 5 bases at V and 10 bases at J, with 15 bases between the two ends. The CDR3: CASSGIRAEEQFF. CDR3 DNA: TGTGCCAGCTCAGGAATACGAGCGGAGGAGCAGTTCTTC.

The CDR3 sequence is CASSLQGPGNEQFF. The CDR3 nucleotides are TGTGCCAGCAGCTTACAGGGGCCAGGGAATGAGCAGTTCTTC. This chain connects TRBV5-4 to TRBJ2-1, with TRBD1 matching 7 bases. This CDR3 spans 14 amino acids. CDR1 is SGHNT and CDR2 is YYREEE in the germline V gene (reference sequence). The J segment lost 7 bases and the V segment lost 2 bases, leaving 6 bases of the junction unmatched.

V is TRBV7-2 and J is TRBJ1-1; 10 bases line up with TRBD1. J lost 6 bases, V lost 2 bases, and 6 bases had no gene match. This CDR3 is 15 amino acids long. Germline V gives CDR1 SGHTA, CDR2 FQGNSA. The CDR3: CASSLFDRGLPEAFF. CDR3 nucleotide sequence: TGTGCCAGCAGCTTATTCGACAGGGGGCTTCCTGAAGCTTTCTTT.

CDR3: CATSRGEVGGISEKLFF. The CDR3 coding sequence is TGTGCCACCAGCAGAGGAGAAGTGGGCGGGATTTCAGAAAAACTGTTTTTT. The rearrangement links TRBV15 to TRBJ1-4; D remains unclear. Germline CDR1 reads LNHNV; CDR2 reads YYDKDF (reference sequence). The CDR3 loop spans 17 amino acids. The V gene lost 1 base and the J gene lost 8 bases, with 20 bases spanning the gap.